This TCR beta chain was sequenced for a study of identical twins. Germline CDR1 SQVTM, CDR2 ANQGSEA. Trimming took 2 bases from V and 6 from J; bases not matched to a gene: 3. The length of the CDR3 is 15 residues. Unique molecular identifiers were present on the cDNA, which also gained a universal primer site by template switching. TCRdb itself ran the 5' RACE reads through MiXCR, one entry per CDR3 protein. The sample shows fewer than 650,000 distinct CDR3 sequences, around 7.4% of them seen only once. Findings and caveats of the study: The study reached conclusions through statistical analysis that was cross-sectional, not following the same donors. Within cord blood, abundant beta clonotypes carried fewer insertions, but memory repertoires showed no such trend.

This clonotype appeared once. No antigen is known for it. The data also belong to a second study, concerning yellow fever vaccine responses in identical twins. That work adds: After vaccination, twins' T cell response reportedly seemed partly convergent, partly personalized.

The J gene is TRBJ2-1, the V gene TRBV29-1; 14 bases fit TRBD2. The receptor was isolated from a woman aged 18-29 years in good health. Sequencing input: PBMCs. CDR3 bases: TGCAGCGTTGAAAGACTAGCGGGGGGGTTCAATGAGCAGTTCTTC. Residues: CSVERLAGGFNEQFF.